The T cell receptor beta chain under discussion was sequenced for a study of beta chain features in type 1 diabetes. Study-level results: The study left unresolved whether HLA type influences TCRB rearrangement. The naive, central memory and Treg TCRB repertoires showed an apparent similarity that was greater among patients than among healthy donors. Patients with Type 1 diabetes showed moderately but significantly shorter TCRB CDR3s in all four CD4+ subsets.

Sorting of CD4+ naive, central memory, regulatory and stem cell-like memory cells was performed via CD45RO/CCR7/CD25/CD127/CD95/CD27. Isolated RNA was reverse transcribed in full, so expressed TCRB transcripts were sequenced. Several million reads on average were seen across naive, central memory and regulatory T cell samples. Only in-frame clones appear in the TCRdb table, and some are missing; sequencing was by immunoSEQ multiplex PCR. The table includes under 200,000 clones, 10% to 13% detected once. In its sample, this clone was seen a few times. What it binds is unknown. The sequencing sample was made of central memory CD4+ T cells from blood. This sequence originates from a man aged 30 to 45 with type 1 diabetes.

This chain's CDR3 is CASSFGSGRISYEQYF. CDR3 nucleotides: TGTGCCAGCAGCTTTGGCAGCGGGAGGATCTCCTACGAGCAGTACTTC. V usage is TRBV7-8 and J usage is TRBJ2-7; TRBD2 matches 9 bases. This CDR3 has 16 amino acids. Trimming cost V 3 bases and J 0 bases; bases outside gene matches: 6. The V gene's germline CDR1 is SGHVS and CDR2 FQNEAQ. Full variable domain (rest looked up from reference TRBV7-8 and TRBJ2-7): GAGVSQSPRYKVAKRGQDVALRCDPISGHVSLFWYQQALGQGPEFLTYFQNEAQLDKSGLPSDRFFAERPEGSVSTLKIQRTQQEDSAVYLCASSFGSGRISYEQYFGPGTRLTVT.